One sample yielded the 27 T cell receptor beta chains listed below, sequenced in a study of T cell responses to AZD1222 COVID-19 vaccine (dated by TCRdb to the early 2020s). Libraries were built with the immunoSEQ multiplex PCR assay. Here the immuneACCESS table is served through TCRdb, limited to in-frame sequences with V and J called. Missing clones are a known gap in these copies; in checked studies unresolved V genes cover under half, and the rest lacks a known reason. The sample table lists roughly 120,000 clones, 85% to 95% of them with a count of one. The top ten constitute 7.8% of the sample. The time point label corresponds to: baseline before first vaccination. Sample: peripheral blood, taken on day 0 of AZD1222 vaccination. The origin of the receptors is an adult in good health.

This chain uses TRBV28 with TRBJ1-2; D might be TRBD1 (5 bases). Germline lookup yields CDR1 MDHEN and CDR2 SYDVKM. Trimming took off 6 bases at V and 2 bases at J, with 19 bases between the two ends. The CDR3 runs to 16 residues. CDR3 region: CASRSPIGAENYGYTF. The CDR3 coding sequence is TGTGCCAGCAGGTCCCCCATAGGGGCGGAAAACTATGGCTACACCTTC.

In this sample, this clone turned up once. The rearrangement uses TRBV12-3 or TRBV12-4 and TRBJ2-7, with D unresolved. With 6 bases removed from V and 2 bases from J, the gap between germline ends came to 8 bases. This CDR3 comprises 12 residues. The DNA for the CDR3 is TGTGCCAGCAGCCGCAGGACCTACGAGCAGTACTTC. Translating it yields CASSRRTYEQYF.

The chain couples TRBV19 to TRBJ1-5; D is unresolved. Germline values: CDR1 LNHDA, CDR2 SQIVND (reference sequence). V lost 5 bases and J 4 bases, leaving 6 bases between the germline ends. The CDR3 runs to 12 residues. CDR3 nucleotides: TGTGCCAGTAGTCGACTTAATCAGCCCCAGCATTTT. Its translation: CASSRLNQPQHF.

This chain uses TRBV28 with TRBJ2-7; 8 bases are shared with TRBD1. In germline, CDR1 is MDHEN, CDR2 SYDVKM. This CDR3 region has 14 residues. The V segment lost 7 bases and the J segment 7 bases; nucleotides outside the gene matches: 12. The CDR3 spells CASKLPGQGREQYF. CDR3 nucleotides: TGTGCCAGCAAACTCCCAGGACAGGGTCGTGAGCAGTACTTC.

J is TRBJ1-5 and V is TRBV19, with D perhaps matching TRBD1 (5 bases). Germline CDR1 reads LNHDA; CDR2 reads SQIVND (reference sequence). CDR3 size: 15 residues. V was pared by 2 bases and J by 2 bases, with 10 bases between. Here the CDR3 reads CASSIWQGGNQPQHF. The CDR3 coding sequence is TGTGCCAGTAGTATATGGCAAGGGGGCAATCAGCCCCAGCATTTT.

The V call is TRBV4-1, the J call TRBJ1-5, with D perhaps matching TRBD1 (6 bases). The germline CDR1 and CDR2 sequences are MGHRA and YSYEKL. This CDR3 has 14 residues. The ends were cut back, 3 bases at V and 10 bases at J, with 16 bases in the middle. The CDR3 sequence: CASSQGPGANPQHF. As DNA, the CDR3 is TGCGCCAGCAGCCAGGGGCCAGGGGCGAATCCCCAGCATTTT.

This rearrangement joins TRBV7-9 to TRBJ2-1; the D is unclear. Germline CDR1 SEHNR, CDR2 FQNEAQ (reference sequence). Trimming pared 3 bases from V and 4 bases from J, leaving 7 bases between. The CDR3 spans 13 residues. In DNA form, the CDR3 reads TGTGCCAGCAGCTTTATGGGGTACAATGAGCAGTTCTTC. Translating it yields CASSFMGYNEQFF.

This rearrangement joins TRBV12-3 or TRBV12-4 to TRBJ2-2; TRBD2 is a possible D gene (6 bases). There are 12 residues in the CDR3. V lost 3 bases to trimming and J lost 7 bases, with 6 bases between them. DNA of the CDR3: TGTGCCAGCAGTTTGCGGGGCGGGGAGCTGTTTTTT. Amino acid sequence: CASSLRGGELFF.

This sequence joins TRBV9 and TRBJ2-1; possibly TRBD2 for D (6 bases). Germline lookup yields CDR1 SGDLS and CDR2 YYNGEE. Trimming stripped 4 bases from V and 8 bases from J, with 16 bases between. The CDR3 has 14 amino acids. CDR3 protein: CASSTAPSADEQFF. The DNA of the CDR3 is TGTGCCAGCAGCACGGCCCCTAGCGCCGATGAGCAGTTCTTC.

The chain recombines TRBV6-5 with TRBJ1-2; no clear D. Per germline, CDR1 MNHEY and CDR2 SVGAGI. Trimming removed 2 bases from V and 5 bases from J, with 15 bases in between. There are 15 residues in the CDR3. CDR3 residues: CASSYGSGRPYGYTF. CDR3 nucleotides: TGTGCCAGCAGTTACGGATCAGGACGCCCTTATGGCTACACCTTC.

The chain is built from TRBV5-1 and TRBJ2-1; 7 nucleotides match TRBD1. This CDR3 comprises 14 residues. CDR1 SGHRS and CDR2 YFSETQ come from the germline V gene. The V segment lost 4 bases and the J segment 4 bases; nucleotides outside the gene matches: 5. The DNA for the CDR3 is TGCGCCAGCAGCCCGGGACAGACTTACAATGAGCAGTTCTTC. Encoded protein: CASSPGQTYNEQFF. Filled out from reference TRBV5-1 and TRBJ2-1, the complete variable domain reads KAGVTQTPRYLIKTRGQQVTLSCSPISGHRSVSWYQQTPGQGLQFLFEYFSETQRNKGNFPGRFSGRQFSNSRSEMNVSTLELGDSALYLCASSPGQTYNEQFFGPGTRLTVL.

This clone was seen only once. The chain is built from TRBV27 and TRBJ1-5, with D maybe TRBD1 (5 bases). Looked up from germline, CDR1 is MNHEY and CDR2 is SMNVEV (reference sequence). CDR3 size: 13 residues. The germline V and J ends were trimmed by 5 bases and 9 bases, with 14 bases remaining between them. CDR3 in amino acids: CASSAPGAWPQHF. DNA for the CDR3: TGTGCCAGCAGTGCTCCCGGGGCTTGGCCCCAGCATTTT.

J is TRBJ2-3 and V is TRBV5-1; perhaps TRBD2 as D (6 bases). CDR3 length equals 15 residues. V lost 4 bases and J lost 4, with 16 bases in between. CDR1 is SGHRS, CDR2 YFSETQ, per germline. The CDR3 DNA is TGCGCCAGCAGCCCAGGCAGTAGCGGCGCAGATACGCAGTATTTT. Translation gives CASSPGSSGADTQYF.

The chain couples TRBV30 to TRBJ1-3; D is uncertain. V was trimmed by 4 bases and J by 4 bases, leaving 17 bases between them. The germline CDR1 and CDR2 sequences are GTSNPN and SVGIG (reference sequence). The CDR3 sequence is 15 residues long. The CDR3, as DNA: TGTGCCTGGACCAGAGGCGGTTGGGAAGGAAACACCATATATTTT. Amino acids: CAWTRGGWEGNTIYF.

The V call is TRBV4-1, the J call TRBJ1-1; unclear D gene. This CDR3 is built from 13 residues. The V gene lost 0 bases and the J gene lost 5 bases, with 7 bases spanning the gap. Per germline, CDR1 MGHRA and CDR2 YSYEKL. CDR3 amino acids: CASSQDRGTEAFF. The CDR3 DNA sequence: TGCGCCAGCAGCCAAGACCGAGGGACTGAAGCTTTCTTT.

Comment on this clone: The sample holds other DNA sequences that translate to the same CDR3. J is TRBJ1-1 and V is TRBV19, with D uncertain. Trimming shortened V by 2 bases and J by 6 bases, and 4 bases separated the two germline ends. Germline V gene data show CDR1 as LNHDA and CDR2 as SQIVND (reference sequence). The CDR3 has 11 amino acids. Written as DNA, the CDR3 is TGTGCCAGTAGTATATATTCTGAAGCTTTCTTT. As protein: CASSIYSEAFF.

The chain couples TRBV30 to TRBJ2-2, with 11 bases fitting TRBD1. This CDR3 contains 14 residues. Unmatched junction bases numbered 1, after V lost 1 base and J lost 6 bases. Germline V gene data show CDR1 as GTSNPN and CDR2 as SVGIG (reference sequence). The DNA of the CDR3 is TGTGCCTGGAGTGAGGGACAGGGGGCCGGGGAGCTGTTTTTT. Translation: CAWSEGQGAGELFF. Full variable domain (rest looked up from reference TRBV30 and TRBJ2-2): SQTIHQWPATLVQPVGSPLSLECTVEGTSNPNLYWYRQAAGRGLQLLFYSVGIGQISSEVPQNLSASRPQDRQFILSSKKLLLSDSGFYLCAWSEGQGAGELFFGEGSRLTVL.

In its sample, this clone was seen once. The gene calls are TRBV9 and TRBJ2-3; TRBD2 matches at 9 bases. Trimming cost V 6 bases and J 4 bases; bases outside gene matches: 12. This CDR3 is built from 16 residues. Germline V gives CDR1 SGDLS, CDR2 YYNGEE. The CDR3 region is CASTRDGGGAADTQYF. CDR3 nucleotides: TGTGCCAGCACCCGAGACGGCGGGGGGGCGGCAGATACGCAGTATTTT.

This clone was counted between two and nine times. The genes are TRBV7-6 and TRBJ2-1; TRBD1 aligns across 8 bases. This CDR3 region has 14 residues. The germline CDR1 and CDR2 sequences are SGHVS and FNYEAQ. Trimming took 3 bases from V and 6 from J; bases not matched to a gene: 4. DNA for the CDR3: TGTGCCAGCAGCTTCAGGGGGCGCGGCAATGAGCAGTTCTTC. Protein: CASSFRGRGNEQFF.

The V call is TRBV4-1, the J call TRBJ1-6, with no clear D. Germline V CDR1 and CDR2: MGHRA, YSYEKL. This CDR3 has 15 amino acids. Deletions cut 0 bases from V and 5 bases from J, with 8 bases between. The CDR3 region is CASSQERVDNSPLHF. CDR3 nucleotide sequence: TGCGCCAGCAGCCAAGAACGGGTGGATAATTCACCCCTCCACTTT.

J is TRBJ1-3 and V is TRBV29-1, with 7 nucleotides matching TRBD1. The V segment lost 5 bases and the J segment 0 bases; nucleotides outside the gene matches: 4. This CDR3 contains 14 residues. Germline lookup yields CDR1 SQVTM and CDR2 ANQGSEA. The CDR3 DNA is TGCAGCGTTAACAGGGGATACTCTGGAAACACCATATATTTT. Its translation: CSVNRGYSGNTIYF.

This clone has a handful of counts. This chain's CDR3 is CASSLGLAGTDTQYF. The CDR3 nucleotides are TGTGCCAGCAGCTTAGGGCTAGCGGGCACAGATACGCAGTATTTT. This chain joins TRBV7-9 and TRBJ2-3, with 7 bases fitting TRBD2. Germline lookup yields CDR1 SEHNR and CDR2 FQNEAQ (reference sequence). The CDR3 loop spans 15 amino acids. Losses at the gene ends were 1 base for V and 1 base for J; bases not matched to a gene: 2.

V and J are TRBV3-1 (or the pseudogene TRBV3-2) and TRBJ1-1; D ambiguous. Germline loops: CDR1 LGHDT, CDR2 YNNKEL (reference sequence). CDR3 size: 15 residues. The germline V and J ends were trimmed by 0 bases and 4 bases, with 12 bases remaining between them. The CDR3 reads CASSQDLIGRTEAFF. The CDR3 DNA reads as TGTGCCAGCAGCCAAGATTTAATCGGACGCACTGAAGCTTTCTTT.

The J gene is TRBJ1-1, the V gene TRBV4-1; 10 bases are shared with TRBD1. This CDR3 is built from 15 residues. Germline trimming cut 4 bases from V and 5 bases from J; bases unmatched to any gene: 7. CDR1 and CDR2 from the germline V gene are MGHRA and YSYEKL. CDR3: CASSRGGTGVTEAFF. CDR3 bases: TGCGCCAGCAGCCGGGGAGGGACAGGGGTTACTGAAGCTTTCTTT.

In DNA, the CDR3 is TGTGCCACCAGTGATTTAGAGGAGACCCAGTACTTC. Residues: CATSDLEETQYF. The J gene is TRBJ2-5, the V gene TRBV24-1; D is uncertain. V was cut by 1 base and J by 5 bases, with 4 bases left in between. The CDR3 has 12 amino acids. Germline assignment: CDR1 KGHDR and CDR2 SFDVKD.

This chain uses TRBV5-1 with TRBJ2-5; tentative D call: TRBD2 (7 bases). The CDR3 is 14 amino acids. From germline, CDR1 is SGHRS and CDR2 YFSETQ. With 1 base removed from V and 2 bases from J, the gap between germline ends came to 9 bases. CDR3 sequence: CASSLRGAQETQYF. The CDR3 bases are TGCGCCAGCAGCTTGCGGGGGGCTCAAGAGACCCAGTACTTC.

This clone was observed once. This sequence joins TRBV19 and TRBJ2-2; possibly TRBD2 for D (6 bases). The germline CDR1 and CDR2 sequences are LNHDA and SQIVND (reference sequence). Trimming removed 6 bases from V and 2 bases from J, with 13 bases in between. The CDR3 spans 15 residues. In DNA form, the CDR3 reads TGTGCCAGTAGCGGCGGGGTGTTAAACACCGGGGAGCTGTTTTTT. As protein: CASSGGVLNTGELFF.